This TCR beta chain stems from a study of T cell clusters in autoimmune cytopenias. TRB amplification used around 270 ng of peripheral blood genomic DNA. Multiplex touch-down PCR amplified TRB using TRB-A and TRB-B pools in one tube. One entry per CDR3 protein, without DNA, is what TCRdb gives after re-calling the multiplex PCR reads. This sample's table has some 11,000 distinct CDR3 sequences. This clonotype is medium-sized by frequency. The CDR3 is 11 residues long. Germline V gives CDR1 SQVTM, CDR2 ANQGSEA. The sample was also linked to a second study, of T cell repertoires in aging, cancer and after chemotherapy.

The sample comprised peripheral blood. The V and J genes are TRBV29-1 and TRBJ1-2; the TCRdb call, TRBD1, lacks DNA for checking. The TCR comes from a human donor in good health. The CDR3 loop reads CSAEGAGGYTF.